The clone carrying this T cell receptor (beta chain) came up a few times. Its antigen is not known. The CDR3 covers 14 residues. CDR1 is DFQATT and CDR2 is SNEGSKA in the germline V gene (reference sequence). The V end lost 0 bases, the J end lost 4 bases, and 13 bases lay between the germline ends. The entry originates in a study of identical twins. Study conclusions and caveats: Part of the zero-insertion signal could reflect confounding by invariant MAIT and iNKT cells.

A universal primer site arose from template switching, and cDNA bore unique molecular identifiers. TCRdb reprocessed the 5' RACE reads via MiXCR and lists one record per CDR3 protein. The sample holds a few hundred thousand distinct CDR3 sequences; 14% are singletons and the top ten take 0.8% to 1%. The same sample was also studied in work on yellow fever vaccine responses in identical twins.

Sequencing input: CD4+ T cells sorted from blood. The chain combines TRBV20-1 with TRBJ2-7; D perhaps matches TRBD2 (6 bases). This TCR derives from a woman in her late teens or twenties in good health. CDR3 sequence (DNA): TGCAGTGCTAGAGATTATCCCAGCGGGTACGAGCAGTACTTC. Its translation: CSARDYPSGYEQYF.